This T cell receptor beta chain is drawn from a study of CD8+CD57+ T cells in acquired aplastic anemia. Remarks on this clonotype: The antigen is unknown.

V was cut by 10 bases and J by 7 bases, with 11 bases left in between. CDR1 and CDR2 from the germline V gene are ENHRY and SYGVKD. The CDR3 extends over 12 amino acids. CD8+CD57+ cell expansion had been shown by flow cytometry in patients chosen for sequencing. TCR beta VDJ combinations and CDR3 sequences were profiled from genomic DNA. Using its own MiXCR run on the reads, TCRdb lists one record per CDR3 protein. The profile shows roughly 190,000 distinct CDR3 sequences, 48% of them singletons. Study results and limitations: No significant difference in CD8+ Simpson's diversity was found between patients and controls.

The clonotype comes from a human donor with aplastic anemia. The rearrangement uses TRBV10-3 and TRBJ1-6; no definite D call. The material sequenced was sorted CD4+, CD8+, or CD8+CD57+ T cells (not recorded which) from PBMCs. The CDR3 here is CATPVYNSPLHF. The CDR3 bases are TGTGCCACCCCGGTTTACAATTCACCCCTCCACTTT.